These 5 T cell receptor beta chains were all obtained from the same sample, sequenced in a study of vaccination and CD4 T cells after COVID-19. As to treatment: approximately nine-day PBMC culture with coronavirus spike peptide pools or control peptides (ViraFEST assay). These receptors lack a known antigen. The assay that was used to sequence DNA from cultured CD4+ T cells was the Oncomine TCR Beta short-read assay. TCRdb itself ran the PCR reads through MiXCR, one entry per CDR3 protein. This sample yields over 13,000 distinct CDR3 sequences, of which more than 45% are seen a single time; over 10% belongs to the top ten. Sequencing used CD4+ T cells from blood, cultured in vitro. Receptors originate from a human donor who had recovered from COVID-19.

The chain combines TRBV2 with TRBJ2-1; no clear D. This CDR3 is built from 14 residues. V gave up 4 bases and J gave up 7 bases, with 14 bases separating them. Germline V gives CDR1 SNHLY, CDR2 FYNNEI. The CDR3 here is CASSASPLLNEQFF. DNA for the CDR3: TGTGCCAGCAGTGCCTCCCCCTTGCTGAATGAGCAGTTCTTC. Supplemented by reference TRBV2 and TRBJ2-1, the full variable domain reads EPEVTQTPSHQVTQMGQEVILRCVPISNHLYFYWYRQILGQKVEFLVSFYNNEISEKSEIFDDQFSVERPDGSNFTLKIRSTKLEDSAMYFCASSASPLLNEQFFGPGTRLTVL.

This clonotype has a handful of counts. This rearrangement joins TRBV7-6 to TRBJ2-5, with TRBD2 identical over 8 bases. V gave up 5 bases and J gave up 1 base; unmatched junction bases: 9. There are 16 residues in the CDR3. Germline V gene lookup returns CDR1 SGHVS and CDR2 FNYEAQ. The CDR3 region is CASSPWSSGTQETQYF. In DNA, the CDR3 is TGTGCCAGCAGCCCATGGAGTAGCGGGACCCAAGAGACCCAGTACTTC.

The chain has TRBV20-1 and TRBJ2-3; D may be TRBD2 (7 bases). Deletions cut 5 bases from V and 2 bases from J, with 14 bases between. CDR3 size: 14 residues. CDR1 DFQATT and CDR2 SNEGSKA come from the germline V gene (reference sequence). This chain's CDR3 is CSAPRGGNTDTQYF. CDR3 nucleotide sequence: TGCAGTGCTCCTAGGGGGGGAAACACAGATACGCAGTATTTT.

This chain connects TRBV20-1 to TRBJ2-3; D may match TRBD1 or TRBD2 (5 bases each). CDR1 is DFQATT, CDR2 SNEGSKA, per germline (reference sequence). Trimming stripped 6 bases from V and 0 bases from J, with 13 bases between. The CDR3 totals 14 residues. CDR3 sequence reads: CSAEGPESTDTQYF. The DNA for the CDR3 is TGCAGTGCCGAGGGGCCCGAAAGCACAGATACGCAGTATTTT.

This clonotype has just a few counts. The chain recombines TRBV2 with TRBJ1-5; 9 bases fit TRBD1. Unmatched junction bases numbered 5, after V lost 1 base and J lost 7 bases. CDR1 SNHLY and CDR2 FYNNEI come from the germline V gene. The CDR3 spans 15 residues. The CDR3 sequence is CASSEDDRGKQPQHF. The CDR3 nucleotides are TGTGCCAGCAGTGAAGACGACAGGGGGAAACAGCCCCAGCATTTT.